This T cell receptor beta chain appears in the sequencing data of a study of T-cell reconstitution after alpha-beta-depleted transplantation in children. The study's findings and limits: The study traced high day-60 TCRbeta diversity in some patients to surviving recipient T cells and thymic progenitors. Approximately two months post-transplant, alpha-beta T cells reportedly originated from several hundred expanded graft clones.

This clonotype appeared a few times. Its antigen is unknown. Unique molecular identifiers were incorporated into the prepared TCRbeta library. TCRdb reprocessed the PCR reads via MiXCR and lists one record per CDR3 protein. The table records around 580,000 distinct CDR3 sequences, around 23% of them present only once. Trimming took 0 bases from V and 3 from J, leaving 9 bases between them. Germline CDR1 is SGHKS and CDR2 is YYEKEE (reference sequence). CDR3 size: 14 residues. This clonotype was sampled from a boy under two years old who had a stem cell transplant for acute myeloid leukemia, so the T cells may come from the graft donor. The input for sequencing was PBMCs, mostly from graft donor cells, taken 360 days after TCRalphabeta/CD19-depleted stem cell transplant. J is TRBJ2-5 and V is TRBV5-5; D is possibly TRBD1 (5 bases). CDR3 sequence (DNA): TGTGCCAGCAGCTTGGTCAGGGTGGAAGAGACCCAGTACTTC. It is translated as CASSLVRVEETQYF.